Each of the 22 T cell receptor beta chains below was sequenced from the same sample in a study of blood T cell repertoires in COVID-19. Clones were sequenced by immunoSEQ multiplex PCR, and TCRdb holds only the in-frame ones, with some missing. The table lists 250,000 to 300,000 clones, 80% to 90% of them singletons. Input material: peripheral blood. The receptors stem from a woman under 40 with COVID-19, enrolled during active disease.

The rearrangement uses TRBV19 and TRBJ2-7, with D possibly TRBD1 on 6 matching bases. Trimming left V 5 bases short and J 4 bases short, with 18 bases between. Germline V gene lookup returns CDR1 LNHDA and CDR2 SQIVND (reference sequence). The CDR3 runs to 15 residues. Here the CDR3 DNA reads TGTGCCAGTAGTTTTCAGCCGACAGGCAGATACGAGCAGTACTTC. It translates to CASSFQPTGRYEQYF.

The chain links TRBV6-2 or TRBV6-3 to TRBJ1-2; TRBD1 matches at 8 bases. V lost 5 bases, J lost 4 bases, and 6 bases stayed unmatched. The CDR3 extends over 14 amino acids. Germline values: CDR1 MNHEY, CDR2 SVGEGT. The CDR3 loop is CASSILGQGYGYTF. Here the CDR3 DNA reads TGTGCCAGCAGTATCCTAGGACAGGGCTATGGCTACACCTTC.

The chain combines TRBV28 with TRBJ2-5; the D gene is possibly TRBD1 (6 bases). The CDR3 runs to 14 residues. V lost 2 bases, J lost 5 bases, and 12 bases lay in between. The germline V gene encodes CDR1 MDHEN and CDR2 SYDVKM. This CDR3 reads CASSLMGAFETQYF. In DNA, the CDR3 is TGTGCCAGCAGTTTAATGGGGGCCTTTGAGACCCAGTACTTC.

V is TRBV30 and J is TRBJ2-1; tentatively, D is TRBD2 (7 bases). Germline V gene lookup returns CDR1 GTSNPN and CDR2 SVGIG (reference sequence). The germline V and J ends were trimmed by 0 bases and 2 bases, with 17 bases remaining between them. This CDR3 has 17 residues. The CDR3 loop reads CAWSVGRGDTAYNEQFF. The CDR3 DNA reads TGTGCCTGGAGTGTGGGACGGGGGGACACAGCCTACAATGAGCAGTTCTTC.

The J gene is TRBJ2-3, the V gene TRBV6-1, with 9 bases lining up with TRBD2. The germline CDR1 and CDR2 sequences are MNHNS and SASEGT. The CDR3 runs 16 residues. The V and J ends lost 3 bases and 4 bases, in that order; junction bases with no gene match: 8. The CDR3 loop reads CASSDVGGGVSDTQYF. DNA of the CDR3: TGTGCCAGCAGTGATGTAGGCGGGGGGGTGTCAGATACGCAGTATTTT.

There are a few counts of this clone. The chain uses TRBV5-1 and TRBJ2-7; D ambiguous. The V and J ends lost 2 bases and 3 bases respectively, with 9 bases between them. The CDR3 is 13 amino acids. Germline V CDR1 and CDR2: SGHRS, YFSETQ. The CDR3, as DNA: TGCGCCAGCAGCTTCTACCTAGACTACGAGCAGTACTTC. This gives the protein CASSFYLDYEQYF.

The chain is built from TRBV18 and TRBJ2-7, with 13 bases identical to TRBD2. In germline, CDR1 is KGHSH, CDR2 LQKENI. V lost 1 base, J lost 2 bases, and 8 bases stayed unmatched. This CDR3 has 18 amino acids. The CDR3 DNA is TGTGCCAGCTCACCACTTTTACTAGCGGGGGGGCTTGCCTACGAGCAGTACTTC. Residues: CASSPLLLAGGLAYEQYF.

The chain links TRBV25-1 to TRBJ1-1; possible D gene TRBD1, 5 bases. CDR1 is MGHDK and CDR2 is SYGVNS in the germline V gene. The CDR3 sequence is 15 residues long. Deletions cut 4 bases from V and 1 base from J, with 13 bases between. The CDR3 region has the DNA TGTGCCAGCAGTGGGATTGACAGACCGAACACTGAAGCTTTCTTT. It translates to CASSGIDRPNTEAFF.

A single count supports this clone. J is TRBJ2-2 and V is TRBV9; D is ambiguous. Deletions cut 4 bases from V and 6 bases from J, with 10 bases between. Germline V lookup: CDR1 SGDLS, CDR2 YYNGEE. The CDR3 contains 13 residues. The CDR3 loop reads CASSPELAGELFF. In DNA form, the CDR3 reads TGTGCCAGCAGCCCTGAGCTGGCCGGGGAGCTGTTTTTT. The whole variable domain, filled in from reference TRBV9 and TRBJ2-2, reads DSGVTQTPKHLITATGQRVTLRCSPRSGDLSVYWYQQSLDQGLQFLIQYYNGEERAKGNILERFSAQQFPDLHSELNLSSLELGDSALYFCASSPELAGELFFGEGSRLTVL.

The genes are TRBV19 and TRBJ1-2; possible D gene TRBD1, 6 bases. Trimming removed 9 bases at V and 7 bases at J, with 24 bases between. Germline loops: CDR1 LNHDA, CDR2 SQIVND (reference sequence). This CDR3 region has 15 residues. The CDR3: CASLPHYREQGGYTF. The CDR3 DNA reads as TGTGCCAGCCTCCCCCACTACAGGGAGCAGGGTGGCTACACCTTC.

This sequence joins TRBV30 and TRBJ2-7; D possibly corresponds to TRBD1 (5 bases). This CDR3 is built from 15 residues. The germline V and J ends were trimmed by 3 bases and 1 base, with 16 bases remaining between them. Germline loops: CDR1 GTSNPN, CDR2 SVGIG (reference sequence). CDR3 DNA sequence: TGTGCCTGGAGGCCGACAGTTCCCTCTTCCTACGAGCAGTACTTC. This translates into CAWRPTVPSSYEQYF.

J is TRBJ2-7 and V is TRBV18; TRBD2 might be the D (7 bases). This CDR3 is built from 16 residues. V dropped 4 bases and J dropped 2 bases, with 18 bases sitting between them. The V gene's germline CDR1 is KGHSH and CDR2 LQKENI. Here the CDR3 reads CASSLGGGGDPYEQYF. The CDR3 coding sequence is TGTGCCAGCTCACTCGGGGGCGGGGGCGACCCCTACGAGCAGTACTTC.

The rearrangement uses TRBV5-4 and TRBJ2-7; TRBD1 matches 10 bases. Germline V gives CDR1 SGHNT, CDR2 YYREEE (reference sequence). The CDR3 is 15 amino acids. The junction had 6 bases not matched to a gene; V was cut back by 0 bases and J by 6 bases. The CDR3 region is CASSLGGTGVSEQYF. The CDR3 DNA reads TGTGCCAGCAGCTTGGGGGGGACAGGGGTGAGCGAGCAGTACTTC.

CDR3 sequence: CASSAGSSYNSPLHF. CDR3 nucleotides: TGTGCCAGCAGCGCTGGGAGCTCCTATAATTCACCCCTCCACTTT. The chain is built from TRBV9 and TRBJ1-6; D not certain. CDR3 size: 15 residues. The V end lost 3 bases, the J end lost 0 bases, and 7 bases lay between the germline ends. In germline, CDR1 is SGDLS, CDR2 YYNGEE.

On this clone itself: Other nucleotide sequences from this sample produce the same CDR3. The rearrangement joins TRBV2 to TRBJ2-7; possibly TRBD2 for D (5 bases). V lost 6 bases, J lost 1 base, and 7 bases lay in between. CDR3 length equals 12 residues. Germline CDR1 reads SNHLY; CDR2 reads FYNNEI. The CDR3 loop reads CASRPGSYEQYF. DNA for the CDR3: TGTGCCAGCAGACCGGGATCCTACGAGCAGTACTTC.

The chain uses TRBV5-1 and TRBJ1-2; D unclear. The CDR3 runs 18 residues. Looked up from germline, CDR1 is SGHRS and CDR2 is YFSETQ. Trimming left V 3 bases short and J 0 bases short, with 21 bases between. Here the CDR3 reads CASSSHNPFRLANYGYTF. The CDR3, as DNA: TGCGCCAGCAGCTCGCATAATCCTTTCAGGTTAGCTAACTATGGCTACACCTTC.

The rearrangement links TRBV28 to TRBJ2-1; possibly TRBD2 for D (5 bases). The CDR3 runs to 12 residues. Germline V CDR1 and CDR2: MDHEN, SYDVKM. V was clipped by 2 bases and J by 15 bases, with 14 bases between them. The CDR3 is CASSLVRQEAFF. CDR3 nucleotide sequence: TGTGCCAGCAGTTTAGTCAGGCAGGAGGCGTTCTTC.

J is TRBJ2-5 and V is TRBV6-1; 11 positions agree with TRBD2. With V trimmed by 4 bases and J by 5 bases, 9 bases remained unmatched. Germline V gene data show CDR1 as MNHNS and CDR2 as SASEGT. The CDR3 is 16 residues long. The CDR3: CASSGLAGGRGETQYF. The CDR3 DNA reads TGTGCCAGCAGTGGGTTAGCGGGGGGGCGAGGTGAGACCCAGTACTTC.

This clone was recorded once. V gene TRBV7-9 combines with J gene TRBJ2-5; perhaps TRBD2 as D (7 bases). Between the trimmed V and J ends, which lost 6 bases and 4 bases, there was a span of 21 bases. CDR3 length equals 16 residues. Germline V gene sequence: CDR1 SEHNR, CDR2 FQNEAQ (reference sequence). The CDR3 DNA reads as TGTGCCAGCAGGGATCCTAGGGGGGGGGCCCCAGAGACCCAGTACTTC. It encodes CASRDPRGGAPETQYF.

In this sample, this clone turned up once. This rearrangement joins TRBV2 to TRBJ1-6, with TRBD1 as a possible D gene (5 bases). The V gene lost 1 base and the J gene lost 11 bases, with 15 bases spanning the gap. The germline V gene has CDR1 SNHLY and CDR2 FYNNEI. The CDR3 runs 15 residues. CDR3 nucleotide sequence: TGTGCCAGCAGTGAAGAGTCAGGGCATTCGGCACCCCTCCACTTT. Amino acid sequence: CASSEESGHSAPLHF.

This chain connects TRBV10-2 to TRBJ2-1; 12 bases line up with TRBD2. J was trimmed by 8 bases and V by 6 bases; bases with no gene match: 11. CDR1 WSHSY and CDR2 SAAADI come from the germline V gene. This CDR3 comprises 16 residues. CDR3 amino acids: CASSSALAGGPDEQFF. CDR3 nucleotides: TGCGCCAGCAGCTCAGCCCTAGCGGGGGGGCCCGATGAGCAGTTCTTC.

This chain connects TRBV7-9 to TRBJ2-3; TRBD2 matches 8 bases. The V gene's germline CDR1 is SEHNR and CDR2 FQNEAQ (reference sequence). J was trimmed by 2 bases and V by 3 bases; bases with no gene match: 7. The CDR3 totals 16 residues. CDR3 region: CASSFASGYNTDTQYF. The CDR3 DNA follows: TGTGCCAGCAGCTTCGCTAGCGGGTATAACACAGATACGCAGTATTTT.